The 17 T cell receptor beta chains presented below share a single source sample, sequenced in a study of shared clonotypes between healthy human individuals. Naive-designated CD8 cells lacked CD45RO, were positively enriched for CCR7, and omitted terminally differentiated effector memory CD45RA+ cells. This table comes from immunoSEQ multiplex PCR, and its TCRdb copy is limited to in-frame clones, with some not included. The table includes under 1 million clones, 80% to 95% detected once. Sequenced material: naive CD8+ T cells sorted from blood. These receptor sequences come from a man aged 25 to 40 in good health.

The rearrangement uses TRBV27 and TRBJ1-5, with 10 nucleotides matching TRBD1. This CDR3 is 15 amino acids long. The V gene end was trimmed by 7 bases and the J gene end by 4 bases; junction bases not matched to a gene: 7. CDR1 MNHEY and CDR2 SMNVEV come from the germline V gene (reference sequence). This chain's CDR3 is CASKATGGYNQPQHF. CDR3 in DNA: TGTGCCAGCAAGGCGACAGGGGGCTATAATCAGCCCCAGCATTTT.

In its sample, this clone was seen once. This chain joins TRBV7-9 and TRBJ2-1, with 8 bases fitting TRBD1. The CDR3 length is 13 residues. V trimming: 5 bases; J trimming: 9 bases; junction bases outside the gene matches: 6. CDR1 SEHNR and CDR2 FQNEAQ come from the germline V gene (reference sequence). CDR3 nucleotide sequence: TGTGCCAGCAGCACGACAGGGGCGATTGAGCAGTTCTTC. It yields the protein CASSTTGAIEQFF. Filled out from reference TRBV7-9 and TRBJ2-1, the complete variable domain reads DTGVSQNPRHKITKRGQNVTFRCDPISEHNRLYWYRQTLGQGPEFLTYFQNEAQLEKSRLLSDRFSAERPKGSFSTLEIQRTEQGDSAMYLCASSTTGAIEQFFGPGTRLTVL.

CDR3 region: CASSLATGFGELFF. CDR3 nucleotide sequence: TGTGCCAGCAGCTTGGCCACAGGGTTCGGGGAGCTGTTTTTT. This chain connects TRBV5-6 to TRBJ2-2; weak D call: TRBD1 (6 bases). Germline V CDR1 and CDR2: SGHDT, YYEEEE. This CDR3 spans 14 amino acids. V shed 0 bases and J shed 7 bases, with 10 bases lying between them.

CDR3 residues: CATSRDVSGSWVETQYF. The CDR3 region has the DNA TGTGCCACCAGCAGAGACGTTAGCGGGAGTTGGGTAGAGACCCAGTACTTC. This rearrangement joins TRBV15 to TRBJ2-5, with TRBD2 identical over 9 bases. From germline, CDR1 is LNHNV and CDR2 YYDKDF (reference sequence). The CDR3 consists of 17 residues. V dropped 0 bases and J dropped 4; count of bases not matched to a gene: 9.

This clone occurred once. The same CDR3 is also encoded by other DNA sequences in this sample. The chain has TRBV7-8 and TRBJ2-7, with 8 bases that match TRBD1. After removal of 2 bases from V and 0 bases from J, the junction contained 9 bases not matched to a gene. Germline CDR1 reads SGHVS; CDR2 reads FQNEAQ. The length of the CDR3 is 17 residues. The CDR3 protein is CASSLIGQGASSYEQYF. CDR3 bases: TGTGCCAGCAGCTTAATCGGCCAGGGGGCGAGCTCCTACGAGCAGTACTTC.

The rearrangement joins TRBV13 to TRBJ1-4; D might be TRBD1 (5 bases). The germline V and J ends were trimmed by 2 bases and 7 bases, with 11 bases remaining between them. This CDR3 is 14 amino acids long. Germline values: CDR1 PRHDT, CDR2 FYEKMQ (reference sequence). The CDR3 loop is CASSLSGLSEKLFF. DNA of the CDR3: TGTGCCAGCAGCTTATCGGGACTGAGTGAAAAACTGTTTTTT.

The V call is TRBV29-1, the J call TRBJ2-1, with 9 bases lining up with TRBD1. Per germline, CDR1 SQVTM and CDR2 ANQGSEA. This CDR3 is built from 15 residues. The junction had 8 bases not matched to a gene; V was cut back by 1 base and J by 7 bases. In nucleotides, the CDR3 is TGCAGCGTTGAAGGGGGACAGGGTAAGCTTAATGAGCAGTTCTTC. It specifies CSVEGGQGKLNEQFF.

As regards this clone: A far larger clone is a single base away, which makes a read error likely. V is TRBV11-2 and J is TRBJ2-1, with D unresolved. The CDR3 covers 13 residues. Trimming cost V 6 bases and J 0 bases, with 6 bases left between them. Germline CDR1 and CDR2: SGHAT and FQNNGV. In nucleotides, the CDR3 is TGTGCCAGCAGGTTGGACTCCTACAATGAGCAGTTCTTC. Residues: CASRLDSYNEQFF.

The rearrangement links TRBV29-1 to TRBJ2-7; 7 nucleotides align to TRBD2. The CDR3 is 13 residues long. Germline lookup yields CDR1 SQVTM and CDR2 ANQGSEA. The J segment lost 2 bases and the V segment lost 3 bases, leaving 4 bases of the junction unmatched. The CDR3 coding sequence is TGCAGCGTTGAGCTAGCGGCTACCTACGAGCAGTACTTC. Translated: CSVELAATYEQYF.

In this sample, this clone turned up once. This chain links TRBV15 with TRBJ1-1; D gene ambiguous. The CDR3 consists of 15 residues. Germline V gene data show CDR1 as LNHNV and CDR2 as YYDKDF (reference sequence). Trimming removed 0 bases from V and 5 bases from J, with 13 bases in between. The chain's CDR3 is CATSRDRGGLTEAFF. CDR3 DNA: TGTGCCACCAGCAGAGATCGAGGAGGGTTAACTGAAGCTTTCTTT.

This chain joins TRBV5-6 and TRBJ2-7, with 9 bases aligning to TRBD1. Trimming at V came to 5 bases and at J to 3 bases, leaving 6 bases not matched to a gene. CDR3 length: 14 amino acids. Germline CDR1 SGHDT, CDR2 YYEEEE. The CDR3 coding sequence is TGTGCCAGCAGGGAACAGGGGGCGGACTACGAGCAGTACTTC. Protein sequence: CASREQGADYEQYF. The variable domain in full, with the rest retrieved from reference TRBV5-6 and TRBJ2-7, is DAGVTQSPTHLIKTRGQQVTLRCSPKSGHDTVSWYQQALGQGPQFIFQYYEEEERQRGNFPDRFSGHQFPNYSSELNVNALLLGDSALYLCASREQGADYEQYFGPGTRLTVT.

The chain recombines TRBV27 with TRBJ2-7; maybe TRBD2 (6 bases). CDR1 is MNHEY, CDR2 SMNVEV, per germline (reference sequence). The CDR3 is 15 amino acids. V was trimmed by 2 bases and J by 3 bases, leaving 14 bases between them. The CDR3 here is CASSLGQGLYYEQYF. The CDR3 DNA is TGTGCCAGCAGTTTAGGCCAGGGACTTTACTACGAGCAGTACTTC.

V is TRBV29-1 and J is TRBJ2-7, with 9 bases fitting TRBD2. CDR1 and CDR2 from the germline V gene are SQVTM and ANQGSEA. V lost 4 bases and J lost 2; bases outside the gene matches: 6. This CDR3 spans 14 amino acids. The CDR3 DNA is TGCAGCGTTGTCCTAGCGGGATCCCCCTACGAGCAGTACTTC. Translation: CSVVLAGSPYEQYF.

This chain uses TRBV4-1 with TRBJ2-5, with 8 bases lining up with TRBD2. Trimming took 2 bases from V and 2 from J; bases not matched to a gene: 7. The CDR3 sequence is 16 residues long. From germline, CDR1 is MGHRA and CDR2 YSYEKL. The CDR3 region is CASSQRTSGLQETQYF. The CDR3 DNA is TGCGCCAGCAGCCAAAGAACTAGCGGCTTACAAGAGACCCAGTACTTC.

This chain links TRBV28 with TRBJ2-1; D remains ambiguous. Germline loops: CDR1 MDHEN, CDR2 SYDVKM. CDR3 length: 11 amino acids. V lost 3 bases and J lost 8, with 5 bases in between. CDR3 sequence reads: CASSFIYEQFF. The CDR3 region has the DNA TGTGCCAGCAGTTTCATCTATGAGCAGTTCTTC.

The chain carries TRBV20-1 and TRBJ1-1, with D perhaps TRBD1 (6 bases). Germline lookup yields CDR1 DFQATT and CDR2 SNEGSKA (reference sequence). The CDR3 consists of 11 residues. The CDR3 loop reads CGRTENTEAFF. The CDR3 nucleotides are TGCGGTCGGACAGAGAACACTGAAGCTTTCTTT.

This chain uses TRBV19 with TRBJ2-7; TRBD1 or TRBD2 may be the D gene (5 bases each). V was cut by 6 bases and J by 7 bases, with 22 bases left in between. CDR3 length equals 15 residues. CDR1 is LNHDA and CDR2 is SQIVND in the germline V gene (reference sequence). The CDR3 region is CASSQRGARAHEQYF. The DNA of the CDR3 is TGTGCCAGTAGCCAAAGAGGGGCGCGAGCTCATGAGCAGTACTTC.